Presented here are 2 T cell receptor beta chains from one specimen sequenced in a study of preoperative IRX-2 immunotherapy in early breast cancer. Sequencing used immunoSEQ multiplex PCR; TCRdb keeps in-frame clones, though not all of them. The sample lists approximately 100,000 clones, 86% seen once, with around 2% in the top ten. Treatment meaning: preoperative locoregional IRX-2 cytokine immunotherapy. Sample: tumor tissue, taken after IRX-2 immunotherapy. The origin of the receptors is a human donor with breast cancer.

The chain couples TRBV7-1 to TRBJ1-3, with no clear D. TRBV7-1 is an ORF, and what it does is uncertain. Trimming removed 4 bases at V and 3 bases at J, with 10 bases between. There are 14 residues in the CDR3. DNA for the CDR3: TGTGCCAGCAGCTTGGGAGAAAATGGAAACACCATATATTTT. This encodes CASSLGENGNTIYF.

The CDR3 nucleotides are TGTGCCAGTAGTACTGCCCACAATGAGCAGTTCTTC. Translating it yields CASSTAHNEQFF. The chain combines TRBV19 with TRBJ2-1; no firm D call. Trimming stripped 4 bases from V and 5 bases from J, with 6 bases between. There are 12 residues in the CDR3. CDR1 and CDR2 from the germline V gene are LNHDA and SQIVND (reference sequence).